Following are 27 T cell receptor beta chains from one sample sequenced in a study of T cell changes during pregnancy in multiple sclerosis (dated by TCRdb to about 2019). Library preparation was by the immunoSEQ multiplex PCR assay. The immuneACCESS repertoire file appears here via TCRdb, limited to in-frame rearrangements. These files lack a portion of the clones; in checked studies, under half of the deficit traces to unresolved V genes, and the cause of the others is not known. Across this sample there are some 77,000 clones, with 90% to 95% seen only once. The top ten clones comprise 2.6% of the sample. The material was peripheral blood, obtained after pregnancy. These receptors were collected from a female donor in good health, enrolled as a control in a pregnancy study.

This chain uses TRBV11-2 with TRBJ2-1, with TRBD2 matching over 7 bases. Trimming took 3 bases from V and 8 from J; bases not matched to a gene: 10. This CDR3 region has 15 residues. Looked up from germline, CDR1 is SGHAT and CDR2 is FQNNGV. Here the CDR3 reads CASSFGGSNRDEQFF. For the CDR3, the DNA is TGTGCCAGCAGCTTTGGCGGGAGTAACCGTGATGAGCAGTTCTTC.

CDR3 sequence reads: CASSQARRTDTQYF. As DNA, the CDR3 is TGCGCCAGCAGCCAAGCACGGAGGACAGATACGCAGTATTTT. The chain has TRBV4-1 and TRBJ2-3, with a tentative D call TRBD2 (5 bases). This CDR3 comprises 14 residues. The V and J ends lost 1 base and 3 bases respectively, with 8 bases between them. Germline lookup yields CDR1 MGHRA and CDR2 YSYEKL.

The rearrangement uses TRBV5-1 and TRBJ2-7; 8 bases are shared with TRBD1. Germline lookup yields CDR1 SGHRS and CDR2 YFSETQ. The trim removed 4 bases at V and 7 bases at J, leaving 16 bases unmatched. The CDR3 has 16 amino acids. The CDR3: CASSPRPGQETSEQYF. The DNA of the CDR3 is TGCGCCAGCAGCCCACGCCCGGGACAGGAGACCTCGGAGCAGTACTTC.

This clone was found a few times. The same CDR3 arises from other DNA sequences in this sample as well. The rearrangement links TRBV6-1 to TRBJ2-3, with TRBD2 matching over 12 bases. The CDR3 totals 15 residues. With 1 base clipped from V and 4 bases from J, the junction kept 0 bases outside the gene matches. Germline CDR1 is MNHNS and CDR2 is SASEGT. For the CDR3, the DNA is TGTGCCAGCAGTGAAGGACTAGCGGGAGCAGATACGCAGTATTTT. Translated: CASSEGLAGADTQYF.

The rearrangement links TRBV7-9 to TRBJ1-2; 7 bases are a match to TRBD1. The CDR3 is 15 residues long. Germline CDR1 reads SEHNR; CDR2 reads FQNEAQ (reference sequence). Unmatched junction bases numbered 5, after V lost 2 bases and J lost 2 bases. The CDR3 loop reads CASSLLGTENYGYTF. CDR3 sequence (DNA): TGTGCCAGCAGCTTACTGGGGACAGAAAACTATGGCTACACCTTC.

The chain combines TRBV2 with TRBJ1-1; no reliable D call. This CDR3 has 13 amino acids. Per the germline V gene, CDR1 is SNHLY and CDR2 is FYNNEI. Trimming stripped 4 bases from V and 0 bases from J, with 6 bases between. CDR3 bases: TGTGCCAGCAGTGCGTGGCTGAACACTGAAGCTTTCTTT. Translation gives CASSAWLNTEAFF.

The chain is built from TRBV25-1 and TRBJ1-1; D is perhaps TRBD1 (6 bases). The CDR3 spans 14 residues. CDR1 is MGHDK and CDR2 is SYGVNS in the germline V gene. V lost 4 bases, J lost 0 bases, and 9 bases lay in between. The CDR3 is CASSARGLNTEAFF. In DNA, the CDR3 is TGTGCCAGCAGTGCCAGGGGCCTGAACACTGAAGCTTTCTTT.

In DNA form, the CDR3 reads TGCGCCAGCAGCCAAGAAGGTGCGGGAAACACTGAAGCTTTCTTT. Its protein product is CASSQEGAGNTEAFF. This sequence joins TRBV4-1 and TRBJ1-1, with D unresolved. The CDR3 runs 15 residues. Per the germline V gene, CDR1 is MGHRA and CDR2 is YSYEKL. Trimming pared 0 bases from V and 2 bases from J, leaving 10 bases between.

The CDR3 reads CASSHSGTVSQTQYF. The CDR3 DNA follows: TGTGCCAGCAGCCACTCCGGGACAGTGTCTCAGACCCAGTACTTC. The rearrangement links TRBV7-3 to TRBJ2-5, with 7 bases lining up with TRBD1. The CDR3 has 15 amino acids. Germline CDR1 and CDR2: SGHTA and FQGTGA. Trimming at V came to 5 bases and at J to 6 bases, leaving 12 bases not matched to a gene.

The rearrangement joins TRBV30 to TRBJ2-3; TRBD2 matches 9 bases. After removal of 3 bases from V and 6 bases from J, the junction contained 4 bases not matched to a gene. The CDR3 spans 13 residues. Germline V gene sequence: CDR1 GTSNPN, CDR2 SVGIG (reference sequence). CDR3 sequence reads: CAWSGLASDTQYF. CDR3 DNA sequence: TGTGCCTGGAGCGGACTAGCGAGCGATACGCAGTATTTT.

The gene calls are TRBV15 and TRBJ2-1, with D perhaps TRBD2 (5 bases). CDR1 and CDR2 (germline): LNHNV, YYDKDF (reference sequence). The CDR3 is 14 amino acids. V lost 3 bases and J 8 bases, leaving 14 bases between the germline ends. For the CDR3, the DNA is TGTGCCACCAGCAGCCAGGAGCGGACCGATGAGCAGTTCTTC. Amino acids: CATSSQERTDEQFF.

The chain employs TRBV4-1 and TRBJ2-5; TRBD2 matches 11 bases. The CDR3 runs 15 residues. CDR1 and CDR2 (germline): MGHRA, YSYEKL. The J segment lost 7 bases and the V segment lost 3 bases, leaving 7 bases of the junction unmatched. CDR3 in DNA: TGCGCCAGCAGCCAGTTAGCGGGAGGGATCGGGACCCAGTACTTC. Translating gives CASSQLAGGIGTQYF.

V usage is TRBV2 and J usage is TRBJ1-2, with D perhaps matching TRBD1 (6 bases). CDR3 length: 14 amino acids. Per germline, CDR1 SNHLY and CDR2 FYNNEI. V dropped 9 bases and J dropped 3 bases, with 17 bases sitting between them. The CDR3 reads CASHTGRVDYGYTF. The CDR3 DNA reads TGTGCCAGTCACACAGGGAGGGTGGACTATGGCTACACCTTC.

The chain is built from TRBV19 and TRBJ1-2, with TRBD1 as a possible D gene (5 bases). There are 15 residues in the CDR3. Trimming cost V 5 bases and J 4 bases, with 17 bases left between them. CDR1 and CDR2 from the germline V gene are LNHDA and SQIVND (reference sequence). The CDR3 region is CASSSSATDFYGYTF. CDR3 in DNA: TGTGCCAGTAGTTCCTCAGCGACAGACTTCTATGGCTACACCTTC.

This rearrangement joins TRBV4-2 to TRBJ2-2, with 10 bases identical to TRBD2. The V and J ends lost 3 bases and 6 bases, in that order; junction bases with no gene match: 4. The CDR3 is 15 residues long. Looked up from germline, CDR1 is LGHNA and CDR2 is YNFKEQ. CDR3 residues: CASSHGLAVAGELFF. DNA for the CDR3: TGTGCCAGCAGCCACGGACTAGCGGTTGCCGGGGAGCTGTTTTTT.

V gene TRBV13 combines with J gene TRBJ2-7; possible D gene TRBD1, 6 bases. CDR1 and CDR2 from the germline V gene are PRHDT and FYEKMQ (reference sequence). Trimming cost V 4 bases and J 4 bases, with 8 bases left between them. The CDR3 runs to 12 residues. CDR3 sequence reads: CASSSQGYEQYF. The CDR3 region has the DNA TGTGCCAGCAGCTCACAGGGTTACGAGCAGTACTTC.

CDR3 coding DNA: TGTGCCAGCAGCGCGACAGGGGTTGGGTACGAGCAGTACTTC. Residues: CASSATGVGYEQYF. The rearrangement joins TRBV14 to TRBJ2-7; the match to TRBD1 covers 8 bases. Germline trimming cut 5 bases from V and 4 bases from J; bases unmatched to any gene: 7. Germline CDR1 SGHDN, CDR2 FVKESK. This CDR3 spans 14 amino acids.

The chain links TRBV7-6 to TRBJ2-7, with 7 bases that match TRBD1. Trimming at V came to 5 bases and at J to 6 bases, leaving 10 bases not matched to a gene. Germline V gene sequence: CDR1 SGHVS, CDR2 FNYEAQ. The CDR3 is made up of 14 amino acids. The chain's CDR3 is CASSLGQARFEQYF. The CDR3 DNA sequence: TGTGCCAGCAGCCTTGGACAGGCGAGATTCGAGCAGTACTTC.

This clone has just a few counts. The V call is TRBV30, the J call TRBJ1-2, with 8 bases lining up with TRBD1. This CDR3 contains 14 residues. Germline CDR1 reads GTSNPN; CDR2 reads SVGIG (reference sequence). V was clipped by 2 bases and J by 5 bases; unmatched bases: 7. The CDR3 DNA follows: TGTGCCTGGAGTAGGGACAGGAAGAAGTATGGCTACACCTTC. Protein product: CAWSRDRKKYGYTF.

The chain combines TRBV2 with TRBJ1-3, with D unclear. Looked up from germline, CDR1 is SNHLY and CDR2 is FYNNEI. V was cut by 7 bases and J by 4 bases, with 17 bases left in between. CDR3 length: 15 amino acids. The CDR3 spells CASTAYSSSGNTIYF. In DNA form, the CDR3 reads TGTGCCAGCACCGCGTATAGCTCGTCCGGAAACACCATATATTTT.

The chain uses TRBV30 and TRBJ2-4; 8 bases map to TRBD2. Per the germline V gene, CDR1 is GTSNPN and CDR2 is SVGIG (reference sequence). J gave up 12 bases and V 4 bases, and 11 bases lay outside the gene matches. The CDR3 is made up of 13 amino acids. The CDR3 region is CAWNPGGEYTQYF. The CDR3 nucleotides read TGTGCCTGGAATCCCGGGGGGGAATACACTCAGTACTTC.

V usage is TRBV19 and J usage is TRBJ1-2; TRBD1 might be the D (5 bases). This CDR3 has 14 residues. Germline CDR1 is LNHDA and CDR2 is SQIVND (reference sequence). Between the trimmed V and J ends, which lost 4 bases and 2 bases, there was a span of 11 bases. The CDR3 loop is CASSTVQANYGYTF. The CDR3 DNA follows: TGTGCCAGTAGTACCGTACAGGCGAACTATGGCTACACCTTC.

The rearrangement links TRBV5-1 to TRBJ2-1; 9 bases align to TRBD2. Germline CDR1 and CDR2: SGHRS and YFSETQ. The CDR3 covers 15 residues. V trimming: 2 bases; J trimming: 11 bases; junction bases outside the gene matches: 11. The DNA for the CDR3 is TGCGCCAGCAGCTTAGAAGCGGCGGGGGGGCGAAAGCAGTTCTTC. As protein: CASSLEAAGGRKQFF.

CDR3: CASSTDRGEQYF. CDR3 in DNA: TGCGCCAGCAGCACGGACAGGGGGGAGCAGTACTTC. The gene calls are TRBV5-1 and TRBJ2-7, with 10 nucleotides matching TRBD1. This CDR3 comprises 12 residues. With V trimmed by 4 bases and J by 7 bases, 2 bases remained unmatched. Germline V gene lookup returns CDR1 SGHRS and CDR2 YFSETQ.

The chain recombines TRBV7-3 with TRBJ2-2; a weak D match, TRBD2 (6 bases). The length of the CDR3 is 14 residues. With 7 bases removed from V and 6 bases from J, the gap between germline ends came to 15 bases. Germline values: CDR1 SGHTA, CDR2 FQGTGA. CDR3 DNA: TGTGCCAGCACCCTTGAACGGGGGTCCGGGGAGCTGTTTTTT. Translation: CASTLERGSGELFF.

This sequence joins TRBV5-1 and TRBJ2-2, with D possibly TRBD2 on 5 matching bases. Germline V gene lookup returns CDR1 SGHRS and CDR2 YFSETQ. The CDR3 consists of 13 residues. Deletions cut 1 base from V and 7 bases from J, with 8 bases between. CDR3 loop: CASSLNRDGELFF. DNA for the CDR3: TGCGCCAGCAGCTTGAATCGGGACGGGGAGCTGTTTTTT. Together with reference TRBV5-1 and TRBJ2-2, the CDR3 gives the full variable domain: KAGVTQTPRYLIKTRGQQVTLSCSPISGHRSVSWYQQTPGQGLQFLFEYFSETQRNKGNFPGRFSGRQFSNSRSEMNVSTLELGDSALYLCASSLNRDGELFFGEGSRLTVL.

This clone has just one count. The rearrangement uses TRBV10-3 and TRBJ2-3; TRBD2 aligns across 11 bases. The CDR3 extends over 14 amino acids. The ends lost 4 bases at V and 4 bases at J; junction bases unmatched: 1. CDR1 ENHRY and CDR2 SYGVKD come from the germline V gene. The CDR3 sequence: CAISGGLAADTQYF. CDR3 nucleotides: TGTGCCATCAGTGGGGGACTAGCGGCAGATACGCAGTATTTT.